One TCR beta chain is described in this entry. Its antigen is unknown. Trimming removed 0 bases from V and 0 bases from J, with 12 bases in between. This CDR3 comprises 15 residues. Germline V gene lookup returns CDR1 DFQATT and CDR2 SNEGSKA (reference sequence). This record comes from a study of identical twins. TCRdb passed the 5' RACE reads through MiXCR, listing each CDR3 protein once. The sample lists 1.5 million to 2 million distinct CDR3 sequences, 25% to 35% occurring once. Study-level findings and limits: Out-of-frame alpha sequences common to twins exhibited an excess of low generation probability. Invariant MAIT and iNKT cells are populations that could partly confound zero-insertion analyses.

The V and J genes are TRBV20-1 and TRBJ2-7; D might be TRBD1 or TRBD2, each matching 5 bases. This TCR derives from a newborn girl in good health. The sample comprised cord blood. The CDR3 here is CSARDGTSSSYEQYF. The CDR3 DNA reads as TGCAGTGCTAGAGATGGGACGTCAAGCTCCTACGAGCAGTACTTC.